The next 2 T cell receptor beta chains were all read from a single sample in a study of shared clonotypes between healthy human individuals (TCRdb year 2020). The library was prepared using the immunoSEQ multiplex PCR assay. Sourced from immuneACCESS, this table was stored by TCRdb with only in-frame sequences that have V and J called. A share of the clones is absent; for the studies checked, an unresolved V gene accounts for under half, and the remainder has no known explanation. In this sample the table shows 2.5 million or so clones, over 85% of which occur a single time. The ten biggest clones cover over 0.12% of the sample. Material: naive CD4+ T cells sorted from blood. Interpreted using the paper, the cell subset or site label stands for: CD45RA+ positively selected. Receptors were obtained from a man aged 18 to 30 in good health.

The rearrangement uses TRBV5-1 and TRBJ2-5; D is perhaps TRBD1 (6 bases). Trimming cost V 5 bases and J 0 bases, with 11 bases left between them. This CDR3 is 14 amino acids long. From germline, CDR1 is SGHRS and CDR2 YFSETQ. The DNA of the CDR3 is TGCGCCAGCAGTAGACAGGCGTACCAAGAGACCCAGTACTTC. Translated: CASSRQAYQETQYF.

This chain connects TRBV10-3 to TRBJ1-5; D not certain. The CDR3 loop spans 13 amino acids. Germline V CDR1 and CDR2: ENHRY, SYGVKD. Trimming removed 7 bases at V and 2 bases at J, with 9 bases between. The CDR3 region is CAIMETGNQPQHF. In DNA form, the CDR3 reads TGTGCCATCATGGAAACAGGCAATCAGCCCCAGCATTTT.